The 7 T cell receptor beta chains given below trace back to one sample, sequenced in a study of CD8 T cells in ankylosing spondylitis. TCRdb reprocessed the 5' RACE reads via MiXCR and lists one record per CDR3 protein. The sample holds roughly 170,000 distinct CDR3 sequences, 9.8% seen once. Sequenced material: blood, either unsorted or a sorted T cell fraction (not recorded which). These receptor sequences come from a female donor with ankylosing spondylitis or in good health (not recorded which).

This clonotype was counted only a few times. The chain combines TRBV6-2 or TRBV6-3 with TRBJ2-3; TRBD2 matches 7 bases. Germline lookup yields CDR1 MNHEY and CDR2 SVGEGT. The CDR3 has 22 residues. The V gene end was trimmed by 0 bases and the J gene end by 2 bases; junction bases not matched to a gene: 23. The CDR3 protein is CASSYSKAFLSGRGAATDTQYF. The DNA of the CDR3 is TGTGCCAGCAGTTACTCTAAGGCCTTTCTCTCAGGGAGGGGAGCGGCCACAGATACGCAGTATTTT.

This clonotype showed up many times. The CDR3 DNA reads TGCGCCAGCAGCCAAGATCGGACAGGCCTATGGACCCAGTACTTC. It encodes CASSQDRTGLWTQYF. This rearrangement joins TRBV4-3 to TRBJ2-5; TRBD1 matches at 7 bases. The V and J ends lost 0 bases and 7 bases, in that order; junction bases with no gene match: 8. Germline CDR1 reads LGHNA; CDR2 reads YSLEER. The CDR3 totals 15 residues.

The V call is TRBV4-2, the J call TRBJ2-2; unclear D gene. The CDR3 spans 14 residues. Germline-derived CDR1 and CDR2 are LGHNA and YNFKEQ. V lost 1 base to trimming and J lost 0 bases, with 3 bases between them. CDR3 region: CASSQVPNTGELFF. DNA of the CDR3: TGTGCCAGCAGCCAAGTACCGAACACCGGGGAGCTGTTTTTT.

This clonotype was seen repeatedly, ten times or more. The J gene is TRBJ1-1, the V gene TRBV2, with 9 nucleotides matching TRBD1. The CDR3 is 15 residues long. Germline V gene lookup returns CDR1 SNHLY and CDR2 FYNNEI. The junction had 15 bases not matched to a gene; V was cut back by 11 bases and J by 5 bases. For the CDR3, the DNA is TGTGCCTACCCCGCGGAACAGGGGGCACTAACTGAAGCTTTCTTT. Protein product: CAYPAEQGALTEAFF. The variable domain in full, completed from reference TRBV2 and TRBJ1-1, reads EPEVTQTPSHQVTQMGQEVILRCVPISNHLYFYWYRQILGQKVEFLVSFYNNEISEKSEIFDDQFSVERPDGSNFTLKIRSTKLEDSAMYFCAYPAEQGALTEAFFGQGTRLTVV.

V usage is TRBV27 and J usage is TRBJ2-7; 14 bases match TRBD2. Trimming at V came to 6 bases and at J to 7 bases, leaving 8 bases not matched to a gene. CDR1 and CDR2 from the germline V gene are MNHEY and SMNVEV (reference sequence). CDR3 length equals 15 residues. CDR3 nucleotides: TGTGCCAGCAGCGCGGGGACTAGCGGGAGAGGAGAGCAGTACTTC. Protein: CASSAGTSGRGEQYF.

This clonotype was seen repeatedly, ten times or more. The chain is built from TRBV18 and TRBJ2-7; the match to TRBD1 covers 7 bases. This CDR3 comprises 14 residues. Germline V lookup: CDR1 KGHSH, CDR2 LQKENI. Trimming cost V 2 bases and J 3 bases; bases outside gene matches: 4. The CDR3 sequence is CASSPRGQGYEQYF. The DNA of the CDR3 is TGTGCCAGCTCACCAAGGGGGCAGGGCTACGAGCAGTACTTC.

This chain uses TRBV7-6 with TRBJ2-7; D tentatively fits TRBD1 or TRBD2 (6 bases each). CDR1 is SGHVS and CDR2 is FNYEAQ in the germline V gene. Trimming cost V 4 bases and J 12 bases, with 22 bases left between them. The CDR3 loop spans 14 amino acids. CDR3 DNA: TGTGCCAGCAGCTCTCAAGGGGGAGGAATCTCACTGTACTTC. It is translated as CASSSQGGGISLYF.